This T cell receptor beta chain was captured by sequencing in a study of blood T cell repertoires in COVID-19. Using immunoSEQ multiplex PCR, the repertoire was profiled, and TCRdb retains in-frame clones only, with some absent. This sample has 40,000 to 65,000 clones; approximately 86% occur once, and the top ten carry 12%. The CDR3 is 14 amino acids. CDR1 and CDR2 from the germline V gene are SGDLS and YYNGEE. V dropped 1 base and J dropped 6 bases, with 11 bases sitting between them. Sequencing input: peripheral blood. This TCR derives from a man aged 65 to 79 with active COVID-19. The rearrangement links TRBV9 to TRBJ2-1; no clear D gene. CDR3 amino acids: CASSVTGVLNEQFF. The DNA of the CDR3 is TGTGCCAGCAGCGTAACTGGTGTCCTCAATGAGCAGTTCTTC.